The subject of this entry is one T cell receptor (beta chain). The specificity of this receptor is unknown. Nothing much larger sits one base from this clone, and base qualities are not available. The CDR3 has 16 amino acids, counting the end cysteine and phenylalanine. Only the CDR3 part of the read is kept: 48 bases, read in frame from the first base. The germline V gene supplies CDR1 MDHEN and CDR2 SYDVKM. The germline ends are 17 bases apart after V is trimmed by 2 bases and J by 3 bases. TCRbeta CDR3 regions were amplified from genomic DNA by means of the immunoSEQ Assay, a bias-controlled multiplex PCR. As for the original processing: Nucleated cell counts per sample were estimated from amplification of reference gene primers within the assay. To quantify the absolute abundance of each unique TCRbeta CDR3 rearrangement, sequence reads were collapsed and filtered. For each sample, productive Simpson clonality was calculated as the square root of Simpson's diversity index across productive rearrangements. In TCRdb, the immuneACCESS table is reduced to in-frame sequences with V and J assigned. These tables do not hold every clone; where another copy was compared, an unresolved V gene accounts for under half, and the others remain unexplained. Clone size and the V and J calls come from that table; the DNA yielded D and trimming. Counted in this sample were about 290,000 clones; 85% of them appeared once. Around 4.2% of the sample goes to the ten largest clones.

The record originates from a study of blood T cell repertoires in COVID-19 (dated by TCRdb to about 2020). Context from the whole study: Samples covering the acute and convalescent phases of COVID-19 were provided by collaborators in the United States, Italy and Spain. The material from the prospective study consisted of cDNA or gDNA derived from T cells, B-cell-depleted T cells, or PBMCs. Deeply sampled blood TCRbeta repertoires from subjects exposed to, actively infected with, or recovered from COVID-19 were included in the dataset. A freely available public database, intended as a resource for researchers studying the immune response to SARS-CoV-2, is where the repertoires were released. The samples were drawn from the first 160 participants of the ongoing ImmuneRACE study and from some 1,300 subjects provided by 6 global collaborators. A de-identified subject ID, COVID-19 status, age in years and sex were almost always included in the sample metadata. Where HLA class I and class II types were available, the types were taken from metadata supplied by the sample provider, not from assay-based typing.

Collaborating institutions collected whole blood in K2EDTA tubes following their own protocols. For TCRbeta analysis, collaborators shipped samples in one of three forms: frozen whole blood, isolated PBMCs, or DNA extracted from either of those sample types. The paper's findings and limits, for the study overall: Clinical and demographic metadata were provided uncurated, with the amount varying by source and participant.

The specimen was peripheral blood. The TCR originated in a woman in her fifties or sixties with active or convalescent COVID-19. Recombination joined TRBV28 with TRBJ2-7, with TRBD1 perhaps the D gene, on 6 matching bases. The CDR3 sequence is CASSLEGWGQFYEQYF. The nucleotide sequence is TGTGCCAGCAGTTTAGAGGGCTGGGGGCAGTTCTACGAGCAGTACTTC. The variable domain in full, with residues beyond the CDR3 obtained from the reference TRBV28 and TRBJ2-7 genes, is DVKVTQSSRYLVKRTGEKVFLECVQDMDHENMFWYRQDPGLGLRLIYFSYDVKMKEKGDIPEGYSVSREKKERFSLILESASTNQTSMYLCASSLEGWGQFYEQYFGPGTRLTVT.